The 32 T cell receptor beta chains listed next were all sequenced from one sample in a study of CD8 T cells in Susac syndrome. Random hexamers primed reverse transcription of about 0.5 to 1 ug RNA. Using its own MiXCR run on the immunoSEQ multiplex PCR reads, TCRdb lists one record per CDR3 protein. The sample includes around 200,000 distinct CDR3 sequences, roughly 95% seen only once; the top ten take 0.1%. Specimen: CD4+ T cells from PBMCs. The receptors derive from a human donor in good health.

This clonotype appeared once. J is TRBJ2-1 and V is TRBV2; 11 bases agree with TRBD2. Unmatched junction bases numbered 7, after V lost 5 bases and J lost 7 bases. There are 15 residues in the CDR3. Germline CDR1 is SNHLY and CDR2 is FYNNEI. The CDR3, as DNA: TGTGCCAGCAGTCTAGCGGGGGGAACTTGGAATGAGCAGTTCTTC. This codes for CASSLAGGTWNEQFF.

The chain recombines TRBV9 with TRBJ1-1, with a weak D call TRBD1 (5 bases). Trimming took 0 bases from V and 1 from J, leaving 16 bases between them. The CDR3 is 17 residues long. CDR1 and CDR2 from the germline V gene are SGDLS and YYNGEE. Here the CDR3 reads CASSVGLGAVKNTEAFF. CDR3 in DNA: TGTGCCAGCAGCGTAGGTCTCGGGGCAGTAAAGAACACTGAAGCTTTCTTT.

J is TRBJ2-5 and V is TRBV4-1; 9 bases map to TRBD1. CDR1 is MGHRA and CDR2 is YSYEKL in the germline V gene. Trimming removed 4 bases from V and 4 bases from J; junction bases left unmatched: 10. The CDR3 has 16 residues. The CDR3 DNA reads TGCGCCAGCAGCCCGACCTTCGGACAGGGGACAGAGACCCAGTACTTC. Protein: CASSPTFGQGTETQYF.

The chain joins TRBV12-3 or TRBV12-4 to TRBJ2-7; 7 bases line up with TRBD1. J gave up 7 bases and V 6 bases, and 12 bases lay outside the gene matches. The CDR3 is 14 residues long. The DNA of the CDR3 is TGTGCCAGCAGCCCCCCCCCTACAGGGGAAGAGCAGTACTTC. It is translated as CASSPPPTGEEQYF.

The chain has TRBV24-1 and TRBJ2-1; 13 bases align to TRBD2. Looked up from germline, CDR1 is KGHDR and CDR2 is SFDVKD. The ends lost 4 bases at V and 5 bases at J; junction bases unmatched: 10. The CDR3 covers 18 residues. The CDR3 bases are TGTGCCACCAGTGACCCTAGACTAGCGGGAGGCCACGACAATGAGCAGTTCTTC. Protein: CATSDPRLAGGHDNEQFF.

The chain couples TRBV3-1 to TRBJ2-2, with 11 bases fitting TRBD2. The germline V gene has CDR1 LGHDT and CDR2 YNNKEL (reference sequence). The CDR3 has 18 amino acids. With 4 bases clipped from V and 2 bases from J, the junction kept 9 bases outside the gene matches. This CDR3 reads CASSPTPGLADNTGELFF. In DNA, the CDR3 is TGTGCCAGCAGCCCAACGCCGGGACTAGCGGACAACACCGGGGAGCTGTTTTTT.

The CDR3 nucleotides are TGCAGCGTTGGGACACCGCAGAGAAACACCATATATTTT. It codes for CSVGTPQRNTIYF. The chain carries TRBV29-1 and TRBJ1-3; tentative D call: TRBD1 (5 bases). Germline V gene sequence: CDR1 SQVTM, CDR2 ANQGSEA. The V end was cut by 4 bases, the J end by 5 bases, with 12 bases between. This CDR3 is 13 amino acids long.

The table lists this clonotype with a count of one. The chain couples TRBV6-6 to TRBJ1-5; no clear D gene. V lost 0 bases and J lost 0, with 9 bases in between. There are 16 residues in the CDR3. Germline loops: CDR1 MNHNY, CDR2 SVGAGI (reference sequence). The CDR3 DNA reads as TGTGCCAGCAGTTACTCGAGTACGGGTAGCAATCAGCCCCAGCATTTT. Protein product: CASSYSSTGSNQPQHF.

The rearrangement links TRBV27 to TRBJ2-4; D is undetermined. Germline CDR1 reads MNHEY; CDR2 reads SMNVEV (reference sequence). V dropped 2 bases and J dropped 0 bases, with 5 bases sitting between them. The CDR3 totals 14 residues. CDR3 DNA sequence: TGTGCCAGCAGTTTAAGCGTAGCCAAAAACATTCAGTACTTC. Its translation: CASSLSVAKNIQYF.

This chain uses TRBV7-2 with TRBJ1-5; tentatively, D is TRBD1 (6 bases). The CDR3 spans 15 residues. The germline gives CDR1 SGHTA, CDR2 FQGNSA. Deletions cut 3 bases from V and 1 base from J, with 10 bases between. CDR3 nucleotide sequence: TGTGCCAGCAGCTTCACAGGGAAAAGCAATCAGCCCCAGCATTTT. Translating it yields CASSFTGKSNQPQHF.

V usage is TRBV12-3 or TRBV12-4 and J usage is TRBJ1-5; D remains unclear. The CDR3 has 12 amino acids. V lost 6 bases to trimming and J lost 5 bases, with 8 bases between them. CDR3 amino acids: CASRFWDQPQHF. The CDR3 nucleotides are TGTGCCAGCAGGTTCTGGGATCAGCCCCAGCATTTT.

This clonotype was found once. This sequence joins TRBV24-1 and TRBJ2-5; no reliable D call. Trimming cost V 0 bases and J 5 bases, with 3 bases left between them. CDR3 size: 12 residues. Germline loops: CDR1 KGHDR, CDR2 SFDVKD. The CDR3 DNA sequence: TGTGCCACCAGTGATTTGATGGAGACCCAGTACTTC. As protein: CATSDLMETQYF.

CDR3 DNA: TGTGCCAGCAGCGTAGATTTGGGCTATTCGGATACGCAGTATTTT. Its protein product is CASSVDLGYSDTQYF. This sequence joins TRBV9 and TRBJ2-3; no firm D call. Trimming cost V 0 bases and J 6 bases, with 14 bases left between them. The V gene's germline CDR1 is SGDLS and CDR2 YYNGEE. The CDR3 extends over 15 amino acids.

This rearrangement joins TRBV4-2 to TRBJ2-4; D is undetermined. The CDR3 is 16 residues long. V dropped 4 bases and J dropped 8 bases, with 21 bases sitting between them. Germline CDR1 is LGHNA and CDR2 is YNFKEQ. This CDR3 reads CASSLSASRSLDIQYF. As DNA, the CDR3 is TGTGCCAGCAGCCTTTCTGCTTCTAGATCCCTAGACATTCAGTACTTC.

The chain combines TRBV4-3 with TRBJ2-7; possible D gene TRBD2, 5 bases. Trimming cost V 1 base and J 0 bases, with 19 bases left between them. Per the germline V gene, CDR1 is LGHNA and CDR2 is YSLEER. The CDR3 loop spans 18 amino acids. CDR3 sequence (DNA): TGCGCCAGCAGCCAAGCTATCACGGGGAGTCCGAGCTCCTACGAGCAGTACTTC. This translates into CASSQAITGSPSSYEQYF.

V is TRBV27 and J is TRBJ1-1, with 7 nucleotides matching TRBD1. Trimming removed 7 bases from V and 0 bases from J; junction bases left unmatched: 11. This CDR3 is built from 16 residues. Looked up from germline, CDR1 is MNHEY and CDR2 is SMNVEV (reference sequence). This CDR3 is CASIPQGGHMNTEAFF. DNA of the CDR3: TGTGCCAGCATTCCCCAGGGGGGACACATGAACACTGAAGCTTTCTTT.

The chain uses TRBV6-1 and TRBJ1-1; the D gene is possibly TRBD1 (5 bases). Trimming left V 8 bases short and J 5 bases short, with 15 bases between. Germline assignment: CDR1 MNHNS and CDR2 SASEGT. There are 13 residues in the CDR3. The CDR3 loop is CASGDLVGTEAFF. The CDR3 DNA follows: TGTGCCAGCGGGGACCTTGTTGGGACTGAAGCTTTCTTT.

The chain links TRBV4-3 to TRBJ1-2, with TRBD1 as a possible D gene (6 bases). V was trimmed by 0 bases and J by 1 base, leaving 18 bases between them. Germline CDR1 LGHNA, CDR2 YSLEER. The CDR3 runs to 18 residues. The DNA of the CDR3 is TGCGCCAGCAGCCAAGATATGGGGGCAGGGGTGCGTAACTATGGCTACACCTTC. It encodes CASSQDMGAGVRNYGYTF.

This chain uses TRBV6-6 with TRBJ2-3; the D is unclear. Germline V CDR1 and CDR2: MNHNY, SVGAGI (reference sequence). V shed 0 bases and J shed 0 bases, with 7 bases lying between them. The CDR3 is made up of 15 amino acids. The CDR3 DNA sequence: TGTGCCAGCAGTTACTCGTCCTCTAGCACAGATACGCAGTATTTT. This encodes CASSYSSSSTDTQYF.

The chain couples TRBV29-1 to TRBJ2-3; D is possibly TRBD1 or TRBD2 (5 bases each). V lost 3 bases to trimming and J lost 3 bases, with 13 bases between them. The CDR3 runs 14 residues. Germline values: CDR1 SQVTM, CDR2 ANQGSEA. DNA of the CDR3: TGCAGCGTTGAGAGGGCAGGGCGGACAGATACGCAGTATTTT. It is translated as CSVERAGRTDTQYF.

CDR3 nucleotides: TGCAGTGCCACCCGTGGAAGCGCAGGCCAGCCCCAGCATTTT. Translated, it gives CSATRGSAGQPQHF. The gene calls are TRBV20-1 and TRBJ1-5; D remains unclear. Between the trimmed V and J ends, which lost 6 bases and 7 bases, there was a span of 19 bases. Per the germline V gene, CDR1 is DFQATT and CDR2 is SNEGSKA (reference sequence). This CDR3 is built from 14 residues.

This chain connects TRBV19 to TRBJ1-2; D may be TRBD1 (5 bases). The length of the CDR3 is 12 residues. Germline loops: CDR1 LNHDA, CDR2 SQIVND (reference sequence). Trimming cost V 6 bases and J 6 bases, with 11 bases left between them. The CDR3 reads CASRPSGHGYTF. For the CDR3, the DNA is TGTGCCAGTAGGCCCTCAGGGCATGGCTACACCTTC.

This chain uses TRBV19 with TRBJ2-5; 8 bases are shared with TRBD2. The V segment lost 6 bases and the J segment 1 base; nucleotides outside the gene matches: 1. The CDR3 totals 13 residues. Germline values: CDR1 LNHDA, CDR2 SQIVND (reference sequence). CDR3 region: CASRLAAQETQYF. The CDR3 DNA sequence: TGTGCCAGTAGACTAGCGGCCCAAGAGACCCAGTACTTC.

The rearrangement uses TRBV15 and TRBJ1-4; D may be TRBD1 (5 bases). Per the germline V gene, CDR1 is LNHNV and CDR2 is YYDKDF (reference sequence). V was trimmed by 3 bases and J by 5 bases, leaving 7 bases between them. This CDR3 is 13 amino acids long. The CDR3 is CATSRSGNEKLFF. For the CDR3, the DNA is TGTGCCACCAGCAGGTCAGGGAATGAAAAACTGTTTTTT.

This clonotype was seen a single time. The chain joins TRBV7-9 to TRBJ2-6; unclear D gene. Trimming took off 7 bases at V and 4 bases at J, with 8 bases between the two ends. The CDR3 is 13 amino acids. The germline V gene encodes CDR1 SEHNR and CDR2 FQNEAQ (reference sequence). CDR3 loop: CASTATGANVLTF. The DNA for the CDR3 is TGTGCCAGCACGGCAACCGGGGCCAACGTCCTGACTTTC.

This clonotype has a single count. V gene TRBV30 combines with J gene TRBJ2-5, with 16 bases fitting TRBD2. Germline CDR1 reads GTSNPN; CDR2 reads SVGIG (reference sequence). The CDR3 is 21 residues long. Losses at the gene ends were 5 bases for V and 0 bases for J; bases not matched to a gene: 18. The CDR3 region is CAWGHKLGLAGGGVYQETQYF. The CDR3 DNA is TGTGCCTGGGGCCATAAGCTGGGACTAGCGGGAGGGGGGGTGTACCAAGAGACCCAGTACTTC.

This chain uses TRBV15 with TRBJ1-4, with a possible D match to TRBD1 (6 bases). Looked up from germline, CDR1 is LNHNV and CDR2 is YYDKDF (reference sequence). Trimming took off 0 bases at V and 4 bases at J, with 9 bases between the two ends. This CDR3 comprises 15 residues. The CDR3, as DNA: TGTGCCACCAGCAGAGATTCAGGGGATAATGAAAAACTGTTTTTT. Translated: CATSRDSGDNEKLFF.

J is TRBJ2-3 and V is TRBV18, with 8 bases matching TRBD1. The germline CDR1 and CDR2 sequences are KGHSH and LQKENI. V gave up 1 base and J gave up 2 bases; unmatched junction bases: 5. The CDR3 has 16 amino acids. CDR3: CASSPLGQGLTDTQYF. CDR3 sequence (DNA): TGTGCCAGCTCACCACTAGGACAGGGACTCACAGATACGCAGTATTTT.

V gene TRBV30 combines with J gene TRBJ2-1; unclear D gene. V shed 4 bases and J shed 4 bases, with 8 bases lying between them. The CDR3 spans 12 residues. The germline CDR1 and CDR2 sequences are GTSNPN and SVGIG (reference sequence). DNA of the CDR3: TGTGCCTGGACTGACAAGTACAATGAGCAGTTCTTC. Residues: CAWTDKYNEQFF.

Here the CDR3 DNA reads TGCAGCGTTGAAGATCCGCGAAGGCCCGGGACCCAGTACTTC. Translating gives CSVEDPRRPGTQYF. This chain links TRBV29-1 with TRBJ2-5; D is uncertain. V lost 0 bases and J 7 bases, leaving 15 bases between the germline ends. CDR3 length equals 14 residues. CDR1 and CDR2 (germline): SQVTM, ANQGSEA.

The DNA for the CDR3 is TGCAGTGCCCCCGGAGGGGGACATGGCTACACCTTC. This codes for CSAPGGGHGYTF. V is TRBV20-1 and J is TRBJ1-2, with D tentatively TRBD1 (6 bases). V gave up 6 bases and J gave up 6 bases, with 14 bases separating them. There are 12 residues in the CDR3. Germline values: CDR1 DFQATT, CDR2 SNEGSKA (reference sequence).

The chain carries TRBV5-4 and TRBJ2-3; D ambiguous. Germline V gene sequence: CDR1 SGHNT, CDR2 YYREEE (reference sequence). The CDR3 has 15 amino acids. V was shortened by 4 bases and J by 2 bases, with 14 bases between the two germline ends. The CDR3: CASSPGVETTDTQYF. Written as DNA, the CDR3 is TGTGCCAGCAGCCCTGGCGTAGAGACCACAGATACGCAGTATTTT. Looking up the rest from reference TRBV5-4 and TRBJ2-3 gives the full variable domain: ETGVTQSPTHLIKTRGQQVTLRCSSQSGHNTVSWYQQALGQGPQFIFQYYREEENGRGNFPPRFSGLQFPNYSSELNVNALELDDSALYLCASSPGVETTDTQYFGPGTRLTVL.